The following is a T cell receptor beta chain sequence with its context. Only one count was recorded for this clone. The clone's antigen remains unknown. No qualities accompany the bases; no much larger clone lies one base away. Taken from the germline V gene (reference sequence), the CDR1 and CDR2 loops are LNHDA and SQIVND. Its CDR3 holds 13 amino acids, cysteine through phenylalanine. Of all the DNA, just the CDR3 is kept, 39 bases in frame from base 1. The sample is drawn from a study of shared clonotypes between healthy human individuals (dated by TCRdb to the early 2020s). Concerning the study at large: The cohort included three men and a couple of women between 18 and 49 years of age. Libraries were prepared and TCR repertoires were sequenced by different laboratories using diverse techniques, in order to increase sequencing depth and limit assay-specific biases. Each donor's leukapheresis produced roughly between roughly 0.94 and 9.5 billion PBMCs. To estimate repertoire size and how much clonotypes are shared between individuals, the study performed deep sequencing of blood TCR repertoires from a handful of healthy adults. For each donor, CD4 naive and CD4 memory were each run on three plates, CD8 naive on two plates, and CD8 memory on one plate.

The research as a whole found: Sharing across a few donors was observed for around 5% of naive CD4, 3% to 4% of naive CD8, about 2.5% of memory CD4, and about 0.4% of memory CD8 clonotypes. Naive subsets generally had larger estimated clonotype richness than memory subsets. Sampling was restricted to blood, and TCR repertoires in tissue are likely to differ from TCR repertoires in blood. Based on pairwise subsampling, the degree of clonotype sharing among donors was expected to be affected by sequencing depth. The small number of donors limited the genetic and exposure-history diversity represented. Even with the large sequencing depth, rarefaction of the sorted-subset datasets indicated that sequencing was incomplete. Higher generation probabilities were observed for clonotypes shared by all four sorted-subset donors than for non-shared clonotypes.

The donors were healthy, HIV-negative adults with no recently reported acute infections or vaccinations. Every donor was a Caucasian adult residing in Nashville, Tennessee, USA. CD4+ T cells were enriched by magnetic negative selection; naive cells were then positively selected on CD45RA, and the negative fraction formed the memory subset. Blood was collected by leukapheresis, and PBMCs were isolated by Ficoll-Histopaque density gradient centrifugation and then cryopreserved in liquid nitrogen vapor phase. Analytical flow cytometry was used to check the purity and quantity of every magnetically sorted T cell population. Genomic DNA was isolated from each sorted fraction and quantified by UV absorbance on a Nanodrop 2000c. Using the deep immunoSEQ assay, TCR CDR3 regions were amplified from genomic DNA by multiplex PCR. Extracted genomic DNA from each cell subset was spread evenly across all wells of several immunoSEQ 96-well plates, with each plate serving as a replicate. For sorted subsets, approximately 190 ng of genomic DNA, equivalent to roughly 33,000 T cell genomes, went into each replicate PCR. The purified libraries were quantified using a Qubit 3.0 fluorometer, sized with a Bioanalyzer 2100, and then quantified again using the KAPA Library Quantification kit. Each immunoSEQ 96-well plate was sequenced on its own single-read 150-cycle Illumina NextSeq 550 flow cell. The source study handled its data this way. Because the immunoSEQ output held only junctional sequences and lacked quality scores, the filtering could not match the filtering applied to full-length reads. Sequences were annotated with PyIR, a Python wrapper for IgBLAST v1.9, using IMGT germline references to assign V/J genes and CDR3. Reads with weak V/J assignments (E-value above 1e-6), missing CDR3, stop codons, out-of-frame junctions, or ambiguous translated residues were removed. A V3J clonotype was defined by an identical inferred V gene, J gene, and CDR3 amino acid sequence. The percentage overlap between two repertoires was calculated by dividing the number of shared unique clonotypes by the size of the smaller repertoire. Richness of each repertoire was evaluated using RTK rarefaction, the Chao1 estimator, and Recon v2.1 estimates of unobserved clonotypes. Generation probabilities for all TCRbeta clonotypes obtained by the gDNA method from a few donors were computed using OLGA. In TCRdb, the immuneACCESS table is reduced to in-frame sequences with V and J assigned. These tables do not hold every clone; where another copy was compared, an unresolved V gene accounts for under half, and the others remain unexplained. V and J calls and clone size are copied from that table; D and trimming were computed from the DNA. The sample table records some 660,000 clones; 55% to 85% of these occur just once. Around 1.8% of the sample comes from the top ten.

The sequence came from a woman under 40 in good health. Sequenced material: memory CD4+ T cells sorted from blood. The sample's cell subset or site label, decoded: CD45RA-negative fraction. The receptor chain draws on TRBV19 and TRBJ2-5; 9 middle bases align to TRBD1. The J call may be wrong; the DNA end is better matched by TRBJ2-7. The DNA is TGTGCCAGTAGAGGGACAGGGAGGATCGAGCAGTACTTC. Translated, this is CASRGTGRIEQYF.